Listed below are T cell receptor beta chains from one sample, sequenced in a study of cytomegalovirus exposure and HLA in healthy donors. The repertoire was sequenced with immunoSEQ multiplex PCR; TCRdb's copy has only in-frame clones and lacks some. Altogether 150,000 or so clones are present, approximately 74% being singletons, with the ten largest covering 2.1%. The specimen was PBMCs. These receptor sequences come from a man aged 25-45 years in good health and CMV-seronegative. CDR3s include the opening cysteine and the closing phenylalanine or tryptophan. The D gene is left open where the match is weak. Clone size, where shown, is once, few, many, or a class for clones that have expanded.

>TRBJ2-7|TRBV6-6|-|TRBD1|14
CASRPGTGVAEQYF
TGTGCCAGCAGACCCGGGACAGGGGTCGCCGAGCAGTACTTC
>TRBJ2-3|TRBV7-6|-|-|13
CASSRQATDTQYF
TGTGCCAGCAGTCGACAGGCCACAGATACGCAGTATTTT
>TRBJ2-6|TRBV5-6|-|-|14
CASSRLPGANVLTF
TGTGCCAGCAGCCGACTACCCGGGGCCAACGTCCTGACTTTC
>TRBJ2-5|TRBV14|-|TRBD2|16
CASSRGLAGNQETQYF
TGTGCCAGCAGCCGGGGACTAGCGGGGAACCAAGAGACCCAGTACTTC
>TRBJ1-1|TRBV2|-|TRBD1|13
CASGRTGPYEAFF
TGTGCCAGCGGGAGGACAGGCCCTTATGAAGCTTTCTTT
>TRBJ2-3|TRBV7-3|-|TRBD2|17
CASSLMASGVSTDTQYF
TGTGCCAGCAGCTTAATGGCTAGCGGGGTCAGCACAGATACGCAGTATTTT
>TRBJ2-5|TRBV5-4|-|-|13
CASSFSEIETQYF
TGTGCCAGCAGCTTCTCCGAGATAGAGACCCAGTACTTC
>TRBJ2-1|TRBV10-3|-|TRBD2|14
CATLTSGGAHEQFF
TGTGCCACCTTAACTAGCGGGGGGGCCCATGAGCAGTTCTTC
>TRBJ2-3|TRBV5-1|-|-|15
CASSLAGRSTDTQYF
TGCGCCAGCAGCTTGGCCGGCAGGAGCACAGATACGCAGTATTTT
>TRBJ1-2|TRBV6-5|-|-|13
CASTNRAGDGYTF
TGTGCCAGCACCAACAGAGCAGGGGATGGCTACACCTTC
>TRBJ1-1|TRBV11-2|-|-|14
CASSLGTLNTEAFF
TGTGCCAGCAGCTTAGGGACACTGAACACTGAAGCTTTCTTT
>TRBJ2-1|TRBV29-1|-|-|14
CSVDPPGSYNEQFF
TGCAGCGTTGATCCCCCAGGCTCCTACAATGAGCAGTTCTTC
>TRBJ1-3|TRBV19|few|-|13
CASTLEGGNTIYF
TGTGCCAGTACCCTGGAGGGAGGAAACACCATATATTTT
>TRBJ1-5|TRBV4-3|-|-|15
CASSQERGGNQPQHF
TGCGCCAGCAGCCAAGAAAGGGGGGGAAATCAGCCCCAGCATTTT
>TRBJ1-3|TRBV29-1|few|-|13
CSVGGTDGNTIYF
TGCAGCGTTGGGGGGACTGACGGAAACACCATATATTTT
>TRBJ2-3|TRBV18|-|-|15
CASSPPAGITDTQYF
TGTGCCAGCTCACCACCGGCAGGGATCACAGATACGCAGTATTTT
>TRBJ1-4|TRBV19|-|TRBD1|14
CASSIQTGAEKLFF
TGTGCCAGTAGTATCCAGACAGGGGCCGAAAAACTGTTTTTT
>TRBJ2-2|TRBV5-1|-|-|14
CASSLEGFTGELFF
TGCGCCAGCAGCTTGGAGGGGTTTACCGGGGAGCTGTTTTTT
>TRBJ1-1|TRBV30|-|TRBD1|15
CAWSLRGQPNTEAFF
TGTGCCTGGAGCCTACGGGGACAGCCGAACACTGAAGCTTTCTTT
>TRBJ1-2|TRBV7-2|-|TRBD1|13
CASSSQTGDRYTF
TGTGCCAGCAGCTCCCAGACAGGGGATCGCTACACCTTC
>TRBJ2-3|TRBV18|-|TRBD1|17
CASSHPAPGQWTDTQYF
TGTGCCAGCTCACACCCAGCACCGGGACAGTGGACAGATACGCAGTATTTT
>TRBJ2-1|TRBV18|-|TRBD1|15
CASSPAGQGNNEQFF
TGTGCCAGCTCCCCCGCGGGACAGGGAAACAATGAGCAGTTCTTC
>TRBJ1-1|TRBV7-2|-|-|16
CASSPRPIVEYTEAFF
TGTGCCAGCAGCCCGAGGCCGATCGTCGAGTACACTGAAGCTTTCTTT
>TRBJ2-7|TRBV6-6|-|TRBD2|14
CASRAGRGGNEQYF
TGTGCCAGCCGAGCGGGGCGGGGGGGAAACGAGCAGTACTTC
>TRBJ2-3|TRBV28|-|TRBD2|15
CASSLPAGSTDTQYF
TGTGCCAGCAGTCTCCCAGCGGGGAGTACAGATACGCAGTATTTT
>TRBJ1-5|TRBV6-5|once|-|15
CASSHGRASNQPQHF
TGTGCCAGCAGCCACGGGCGGGCTTCCAATCAGCCCCAGCATTTT
>TRBJ1-1|TRBV19|-|TRBD1|14
CASSPWTGNTEAFF
TGTGCCAGTAGCCCCTGGACAGGGAACACTGAAGCTTTCTTT
>TRBJ1-6|TRBV27|few|-|14
CASGTRGLDSPLHF
TGTGCCAGCGGAACCAGGGGCCTAGATTCACCCCTCCACTTT
>TRBJ2-7|TRBV5-1|-|-|15
CASSLAAGRGYEQYF
TGCGCCAGCAGCTTGGCTGCGGGGCGCGGATACGAGCAGTACTTC
>TRBJ1-4|TRBV19|few|-|15
CASSPSWEGNEKLFF
TGTGCCAGTAGTCCCTCCTGGGAGGGTAATGAAAAACTGTTTTTT
>TRBJ2-3|TRBV7-9|-|TRBD2|16
CASSLTSGGGGDTQYF
TGTGCCAGCAGTTTGACTAGCGGGGGCGGGGGAGATACGCAGTATTTT
>TRBJ2-7|TRBV28|-|TRBD2|15
CASTWGGGDSNEQYF
TGTGCCAGCACGTGGGGCGGGGGAGACTCCAACGAGCAGTACTTC
>TRBJ2-5|TRBV2|-|-|14
CASSGLYLQETQYF
TGTGCCAGCAGTGGACTTTACCTACAAGAGACCCAGTACTTC
>TRBJ2-6|TRBV19|-|TRBD1|18
CASSPLRTGSRGANVLTF
TGTGCCAGTAGTCCTCTCCGGACAGGGTCCCGAGGGGCCAACGTCCTGACTTTC
>TRBJ1-6|TRBV30|-|-|14
CAFGGDSYNSPLHF
TGTGCCTTTGGGGGGGACTCCTATAATTCACCCCTCCACTTT
>TRBJ1-1|TRBV28|-|TRBD1|14
CASRRQGMGTEAFF
TGTGCCAGCAGGCGACAGGGGATGGGCACTGAAGCTTTCTTT
>TRBJ1-2|TRBV1|-|-|15
CTSSRGEGTTYGYPF
TGCACCAGCAGCCGAGGAGAGGGGACAACCTATGGCTACCCCTTC
>TRBJ2-5|TRBV13|-|TRBD1|15
CASSPTGVGGETQYF
TGTGCCAGCAGTCCGACAGGGGTAGGGGGAGAGACCCAGTACTTC
>TRBJ2-7|TRBV5-6|-|TRBD1|15
CASSAAGTGRDEQYF
TGTGCCAGCAGCGCTGCCGGGACAGGGAGGGACGAGCAGTACTTC
>TRBJ1-5|TRBV4-2|-|-|13
CASSQGRDTSFHF
TGTGCCAGCAGCCAAGGCCGGGACACCTCCTTCCATTTT
>TRBJ2-7|TRBV5-4|-|TRBD1|14
CASSPGGRDYEQYF
TGTGCCAGCAGCCCAGGGGGCAGAGACTACGAGCAGTACTTC
>TRBJ2-1|TRBV18|-|TRBD1|13
CASAQGDYNEQFF
TGTGCCAGCGCCCAGGGGGATTACAATGAGCAGTTCTTC
>TRBJ1-6|TRBV28|-|-|12
CASSSPDSPLHF
TGTGCCAGCAGTTCCCCTGATTCACCCCTCCACTTT
>TRBJ1-1|TRBV5-5|-|-|14
CASSFGQTDTEAFF
TGTGCCAGCAGCTTCGGACAGACGGACACTGAAGCTTTCTTT
>TRBJ2-3|TRBV11-2|-|-|16
CASSLGHNPSTDTQYF
TGTGCCAGCAGCCTGGGACACAATCCTAGCACAGATACGCAGTATTTT
>TRBJ1-2|TRBV19|-|TRBD1|15
CASSTWTGINYGYTF
TGTGCCAGTAGTACCTGGACAGGGATTAACTATGGCTACACCTTC
>TRBJ1-2|TRBV5-6|-|-|13
CASSLRGTYGYTF
TGTGCCAGCAGCTTACGGGGGACCTATGGCTACACCTTC
>TRBJ1-6|TRBV6-5|-|TRBD1|16
CASSSIDQGADSPLHF
TGTGCCAGCAGTTCCATTGACCAGGGGGCGGATTCACCCCTCCACTTT
>TRBJ2-2|TRBV28|-|-|16
CASRNLDRSNTGELFF
TGTGCCAGCAGAAACCTGGACAGATCGAACACCGGGGAGCTGTTTTTT
>TRBJ1-3|TRBV7-9|-|TRBD1|17
CASSPSEGASSGNTIYF
TGTGCCAGCAGCCCGAGTGAGGGGGCGAGCTCTGGAAACACCATATATTTT
>TRBJ1-5|TRBV19|-|-|15
CASSGTGTKGQPQNF
TGTGCCAGTAGTGGGACCGGGACTAAGGGGCAGCCCCAGAATTTT
>TRBJ2-1|TRBV7-9|-|TRBD2|15
CASSLVSGGNNEQFF
TGTGCCAGCAGCTTAGTGAGCGGGGGTAACAATGAGCAGTTCTTC
>TRBJ1-1|TRBV19|-|TRBD1|13
CASSMAGQGETIF
TGTGCCAGTAGTATGGCGGGACAGGGGGAAACGATCTTT
>TRBJ2-7|TRBV19|few|TRBD2|15
CASSIWASGVDEQYF
TGTGCCAGTAGTATCTGGGCTAGCGGGGTTGATGAGCAGTACTTC